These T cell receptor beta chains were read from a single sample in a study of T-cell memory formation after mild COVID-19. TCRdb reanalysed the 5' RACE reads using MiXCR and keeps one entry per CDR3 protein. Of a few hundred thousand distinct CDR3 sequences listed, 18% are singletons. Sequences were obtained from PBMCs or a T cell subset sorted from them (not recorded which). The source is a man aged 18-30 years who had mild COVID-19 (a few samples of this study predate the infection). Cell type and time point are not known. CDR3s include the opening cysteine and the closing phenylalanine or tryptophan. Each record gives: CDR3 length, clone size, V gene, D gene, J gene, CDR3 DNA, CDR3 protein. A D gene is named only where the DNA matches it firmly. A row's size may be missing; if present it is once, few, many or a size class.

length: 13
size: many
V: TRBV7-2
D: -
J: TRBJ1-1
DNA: TGTGCCAGCAGCACCCAGGCGAACACTGAAGCTTTCTTT
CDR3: CASSTQANTEAFF

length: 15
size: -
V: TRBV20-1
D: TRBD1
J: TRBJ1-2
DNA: TGCAGTGCTCCTACTTCGGGACAGATATCCTATGGCTACACCTTC
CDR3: CSAPTSGQISYGYTF

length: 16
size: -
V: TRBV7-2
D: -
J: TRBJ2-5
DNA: TGTGCCAGCAGCACCCGTCCCCTTGCGGGGCAAGAGACCCAGTACTTC
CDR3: CASSTRPLAGQETQYF

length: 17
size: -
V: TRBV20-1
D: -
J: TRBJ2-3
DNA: TGCAGTGCTAGAGATCTCGGGCTAGCTGCTAGCACAGATACGCAGTATTTT
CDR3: CSARDLGLAASTDTQYF

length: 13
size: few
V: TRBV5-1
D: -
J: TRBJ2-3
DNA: TGCGCCAGCAGTATGGACAGCACAGATACGCAGTATTTT
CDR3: CASSMDSTDTQYF

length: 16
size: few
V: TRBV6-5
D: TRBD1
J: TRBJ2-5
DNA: TGTGCCAGCAGTTACGGGGGTACAGGGGCTGCAGAGACCCAGTACTTC
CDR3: CASSYGGTGAAETQYF

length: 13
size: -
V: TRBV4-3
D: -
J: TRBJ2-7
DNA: TGCGCCAGCAGCCAAGGAGCCCAATCTAGGCAGTACTTC
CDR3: CASSQGAQSRQYF

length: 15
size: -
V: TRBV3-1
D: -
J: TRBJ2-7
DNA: TGTGCCAGCAGCCCGACGACGAGCCCCACCTACGAGCAGTACTTC
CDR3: CASSPTTSPTYEQYF

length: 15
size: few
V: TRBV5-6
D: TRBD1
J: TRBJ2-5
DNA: TGTGCCAGCAGCTTGTCAGGCAGGGGGATGGAGACCCAGTACTTC
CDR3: CASSLSGRGMETQYF

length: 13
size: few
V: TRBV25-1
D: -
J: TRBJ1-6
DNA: TGTGCCAGCAGTGAAGGGACATTTTCACCCCTCCACTTT
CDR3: CASSEGTFSPLHF

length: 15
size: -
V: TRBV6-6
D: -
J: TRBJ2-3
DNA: TGTGCCAGCAGTTTCTCGGCGGAGATCACAGATACGCAGTATTTT
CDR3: CASSFSAEITDTQYF

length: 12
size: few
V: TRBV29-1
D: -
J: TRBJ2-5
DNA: TGCAGCGTTGTTCGGGGCAGAGAGACCCAGTACTTC
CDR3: CSVVRGRETQYF

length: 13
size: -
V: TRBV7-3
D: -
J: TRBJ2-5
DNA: TGTGCCAGCAGCTTAACGTTCGCCCAGACCCAGTACTTC
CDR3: CASSLTFAQTQYF

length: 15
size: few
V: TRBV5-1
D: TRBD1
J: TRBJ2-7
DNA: TGCGCCAGCAGCTTGGCCCCGGGACAGGGCTACGAGCAGTACTTC
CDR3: CASSLAPGQGYEQYF

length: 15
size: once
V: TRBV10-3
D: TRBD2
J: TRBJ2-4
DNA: TGTGCCATCAGTGTCCTAGCGGGGGGCCAAAACATTCAGTACTTC
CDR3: CAISVLAGGQNIQYF

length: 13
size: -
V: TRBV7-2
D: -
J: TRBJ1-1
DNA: TGTGCCAGCAGCTTTACGGTGGACACTGAAGCTTTCTTT
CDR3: CASSFTVDTEAFF

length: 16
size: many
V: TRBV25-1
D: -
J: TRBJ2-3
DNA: TGTGCCAGCAGTGACCCCGGGACAGCGGGGTCGGATACGCAGTATTTT
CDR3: CASSDPGTAGSDTQYF

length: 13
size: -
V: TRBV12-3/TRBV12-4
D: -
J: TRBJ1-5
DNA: TGTGCCAGCAGTGTGGGGGAAAATCAGCCCCAGCATTTT
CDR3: CASSVGENQPQHF

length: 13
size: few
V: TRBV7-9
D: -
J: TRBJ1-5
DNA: TGTGCCAGCAGCTTAGGCAGTAGTCAGCCCCAGCATTTT
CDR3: CASSLGSSQPQHF

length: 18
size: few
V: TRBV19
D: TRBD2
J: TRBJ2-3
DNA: TGTGCCAGTAGCGCTCCCCCTCAGCGGGGGGCCACGGAGGATACGCAGTATTTT
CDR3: CASSAPPQRGATEDTQYF

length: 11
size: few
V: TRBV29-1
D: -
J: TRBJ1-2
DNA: TGCAGCGCAACCCAGTACTATGGCTACACCTTC
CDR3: CSATQYYGYTF

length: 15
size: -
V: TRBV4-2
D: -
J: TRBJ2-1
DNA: TGTGCCAGCAGCCAAGAAGGGGCGGCCTACAATGAGCAGTTCTTC
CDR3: CASSQEGAAYNEQFF

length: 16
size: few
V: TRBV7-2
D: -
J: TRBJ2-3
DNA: TGTGCCAGCAGCTTAGTTTGGCGGGGAAGCACAGATACGCAGTATTTT
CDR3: CASSLVWRGSTDTQYF

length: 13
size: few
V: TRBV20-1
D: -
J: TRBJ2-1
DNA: TGCAGTGCTAGAGATCTATGGGGGGCTCAGCAGTTCTTC
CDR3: CSARDLWGAQQFF

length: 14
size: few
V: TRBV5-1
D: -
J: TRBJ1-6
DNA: TGCGCCAGCAGCTTGGGACAGGCTAATTCACCCCTCCACTTT
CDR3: CASSLGQANSPLHF

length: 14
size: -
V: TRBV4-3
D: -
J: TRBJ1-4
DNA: TGCGCCAGCAGCCAAGGCGTGGGTGGCGAAAAACTGTTTTTT
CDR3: CASSQGVGGEKLFF

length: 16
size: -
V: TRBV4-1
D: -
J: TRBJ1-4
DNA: TGCGCCAGCAGCCCGCCCAGGGTACGAGGGGATGAAAAACTGTTTTTT
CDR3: CASSPPRVRGDEKLFF

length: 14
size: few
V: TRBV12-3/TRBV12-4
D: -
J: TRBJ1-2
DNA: TGTGCCAGCAGTTCGGAGAGGGTTTTCGATGGCTACACCTTC
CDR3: CASSSERVFDGYTF

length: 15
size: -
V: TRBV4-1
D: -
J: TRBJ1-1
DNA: TGCGCCAGCAGCCAATGGCCACAGGGGAACACTGAAGCTTTCTTT
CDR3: CASSQWPQGNTEAFF

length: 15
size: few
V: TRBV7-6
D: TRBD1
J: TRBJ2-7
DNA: TGTGCCAGCAGCCTCCACGACAGGGTATCGTACGAGCAGTACTTC
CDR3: CASSLHDRVSYEQYF

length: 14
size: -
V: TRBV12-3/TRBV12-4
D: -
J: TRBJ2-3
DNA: TGTGCCAGCAGGGAACGGGGATCCACAGATACGCAGTATTTT
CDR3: CASRERGSTDTQYF

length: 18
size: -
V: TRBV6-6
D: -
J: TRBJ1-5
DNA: TGTGCCAGCAGTTACTCGAAGCATCAGGGGTTGAGCAATCAGCCCCAGCATTTT
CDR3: CASSYSKHQGLSNQPQHF

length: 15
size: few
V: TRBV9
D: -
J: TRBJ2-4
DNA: TGTGCCAGCAGCGTATCCCAGGGTTGGGGAAACATTCAGTACTTC
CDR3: CASSVSQGWGNIQYF

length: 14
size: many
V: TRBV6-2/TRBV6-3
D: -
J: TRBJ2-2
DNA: TGTGCCAGCAGTTACGGGAGGAACACCGGGGAGCTGTTTTTT
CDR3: CASSYGRNTGELFF

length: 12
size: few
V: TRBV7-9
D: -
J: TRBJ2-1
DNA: TGTGCCAGCAGCTGGGGATTCAATGAGCAGTTCTTC
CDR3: CASSWGFNEQFF